This T cell receptor beta chain was identified during a study of T cells in women clearing cervical HPV infection. About the research overall: Controls' single incident HPV16 infection cleared within 12 months without precancer. Case blood was drawn a median approximately 21 weeks after lesion detection.

On this clone itself: Read data end 3 residues before the CDR3 end; the end is taken from the germline J gene.

Some clones are missing from TCRdb's copy, which holds only in-frame ones; the method was immunoSEQ multiplex PCR. The sample data list fewer than 20,000 clones. This CDR3 is 15 amino acids long. V was cut by 8 bases and J by 4 bases, with 17 bases left in between. The V gene's germline CDR1 is SEHNR and CDR2 FQNEAQ (reference sequence). Cervical HPV DNA detected by MY09/MY11 PCR, typed by dot-blot. The sample taken for sequencing was blood buffy coat. This clonotype was obtained from a woman aged 18-70 years with a cervical HPV16 infection that either progressed to CIN3+ or cleared (not recorded which). This rearrangement joins TRBV7-9 to TRBJ2-2, with D maybe TRBD1 (5 bases). Partial CDR3 DNA: TGTGCCAGCCGCCCTGGGGCAGCAGGCACCGGGGAG. Translated: CASRPGAAGTGE. The CDR3, in full, reads CASRPGAAGTGELFF.